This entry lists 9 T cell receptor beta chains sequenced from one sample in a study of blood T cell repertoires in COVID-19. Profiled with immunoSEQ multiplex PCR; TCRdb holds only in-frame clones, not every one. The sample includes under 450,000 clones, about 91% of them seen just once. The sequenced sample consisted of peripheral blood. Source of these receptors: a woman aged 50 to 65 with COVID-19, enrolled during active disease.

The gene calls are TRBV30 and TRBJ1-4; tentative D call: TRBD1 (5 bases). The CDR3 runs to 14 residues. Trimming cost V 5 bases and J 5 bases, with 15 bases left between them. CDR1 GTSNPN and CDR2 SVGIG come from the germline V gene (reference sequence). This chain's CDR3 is CAWLVRVGNEKLFF. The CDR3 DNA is TGTGCCTGGCTAGTCAGGGTAGGGAATGAAAAACTGTTTTTT.

CDR3 protein: CASSYHRGSSYNEQFF. The CDR3 region has the DNA TGCGCCAGCAGCTACCACCGGGGGAGCTCCTACAATGAGCAGTTCTTC. The rearrangement links TRBV5-1 to TRBJ2-1; D is possibly TRBD2 (6 bases). V gave up 3 bases and J gave up 0 bases, with 13 bases separating them. Germline V gives CDR1 SGHRS, CDR2 YFSETQ. The CDR3 length is 16 residues.

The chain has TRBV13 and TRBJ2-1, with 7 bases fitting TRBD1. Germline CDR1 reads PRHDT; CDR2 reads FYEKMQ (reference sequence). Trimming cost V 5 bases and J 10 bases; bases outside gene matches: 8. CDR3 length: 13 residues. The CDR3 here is CASSRSTGDEQFF. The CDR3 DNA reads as TGTGCCAGCAGCCGAAGTACAGGGGACGAGCAGTTCTTC.

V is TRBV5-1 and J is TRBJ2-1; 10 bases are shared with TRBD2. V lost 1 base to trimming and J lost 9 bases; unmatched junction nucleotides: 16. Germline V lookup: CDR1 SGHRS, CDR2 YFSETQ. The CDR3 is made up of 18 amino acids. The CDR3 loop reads CASSLSPSGGFLGGEQFF. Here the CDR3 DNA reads TGCGCCAGCAGCTTGTCTCCTAGCGGGGGTTTCCTCGGTGGTGAGCAGTTCTTC.

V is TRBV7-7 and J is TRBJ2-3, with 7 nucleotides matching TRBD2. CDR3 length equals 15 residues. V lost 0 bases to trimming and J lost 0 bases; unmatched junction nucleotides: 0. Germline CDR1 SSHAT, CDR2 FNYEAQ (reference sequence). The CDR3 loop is CASSLAGGSTDTQYF. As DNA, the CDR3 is TGTGCCAGCAGCTTAGCGGGGGGGAGCACAGATACGCAGTATTTT.

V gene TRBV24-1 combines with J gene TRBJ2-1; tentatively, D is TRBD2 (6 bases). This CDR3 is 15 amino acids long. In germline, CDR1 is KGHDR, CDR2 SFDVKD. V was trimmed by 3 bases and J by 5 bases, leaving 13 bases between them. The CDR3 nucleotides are TGTGCCACCAGTGATAACCGGGACTGGGACAATGAGCAGTTCTTC. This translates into CATSDNRDWDNEQFF.

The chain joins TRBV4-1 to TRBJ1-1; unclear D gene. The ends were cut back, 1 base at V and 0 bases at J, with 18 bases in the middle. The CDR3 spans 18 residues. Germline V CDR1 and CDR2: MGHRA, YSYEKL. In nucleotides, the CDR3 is TGCGCCAGCAGCCAAGTCCCCGGGTTTAGGCCAATGAACACTGAAGCTTTCTTT. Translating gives CASSQVPGFRPMNTEAFF.

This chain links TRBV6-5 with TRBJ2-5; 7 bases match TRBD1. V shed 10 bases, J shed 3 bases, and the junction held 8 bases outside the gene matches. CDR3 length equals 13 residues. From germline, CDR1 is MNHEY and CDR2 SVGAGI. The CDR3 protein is CATADRAEETQYF. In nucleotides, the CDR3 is TGTGCCACTGCTGACAGGGCCGAAGAGACCCAGTACTTC.

CDR3 DNA sequence: TGTGCCAGCAGCGACGGACAGGGGGACACCGGGGAGCTGTTTTTT. This translates into CASSDGQGDTGELFF. This chain uses TRBV7-2 with TRBJ2-2, with 10 bases aligning to TRBD1. CDR3 length: 15 residues. V lost 5 bases to trimming and J lost 3 bases; unmatched junction nucleotides: 3. Per germline, CDR1 SGHTA and CDR2 FQGNSA.